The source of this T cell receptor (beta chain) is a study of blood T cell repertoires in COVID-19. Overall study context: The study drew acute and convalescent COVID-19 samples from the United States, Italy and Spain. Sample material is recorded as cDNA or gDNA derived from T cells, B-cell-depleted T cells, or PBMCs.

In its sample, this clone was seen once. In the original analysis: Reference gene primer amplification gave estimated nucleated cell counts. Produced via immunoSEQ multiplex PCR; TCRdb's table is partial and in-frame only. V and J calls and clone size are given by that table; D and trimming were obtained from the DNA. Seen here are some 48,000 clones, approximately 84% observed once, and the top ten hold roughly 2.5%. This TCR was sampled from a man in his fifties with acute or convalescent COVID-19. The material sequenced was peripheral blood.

The CDR3 reads CASSNRWGLAGYNEQFF. The CDR3 coding sequence is TGTGCCAGCAGCAACAGGTGGGGACTAGCGGGCTACAATGAGCAGTTCTTC. The chain is built from TRBV11-2 and TRBJ2-1; 12 bases agree with TRBD2. The V segment lost 5 bases and the J segment 3 bases; nucleotides outside the gene matches: 8. Germline CDR1 SGHAT, CDR2 FQNNGV. CDR3 size: 17 residues.